This T cell receptor beta chain is drawn from a study of hypomethylating agent response in myelodysplastic syndrome. Repertoires were generated with immunoSEQ multiplex PCR, while TCRdb's copy carries only in-frame clones and drops some. The sample lists approximately 1,300 clones, 75% to 90% seen once, with 16% in the top ten. V shed 1 base and J shed 4 bases, with 16 bases lying between them. Per germline, CDR1 SEHNR and CDR2 FQNEAQ (reference sequence). This CDR3 is 16 amino acids long. The sequence came from a human donor with myelodysplastic syndrome. The J gene is TRBJ1-1, the V gene TRBV7-9, with TRBD1 as a possible D gene (5 bases). This specimen consisted of bone marrow, obtained before or after starting hypomethylating agent treatment for myelodysplastic syndrome (not recorded which). CDR3 DNA sequence: TGTGCCAGCAGCTTAGGCAGGGTAGGGTCGGGCACTGAAGCTTTCTTT. Residues: CASSLGRVGSGTEAFF.